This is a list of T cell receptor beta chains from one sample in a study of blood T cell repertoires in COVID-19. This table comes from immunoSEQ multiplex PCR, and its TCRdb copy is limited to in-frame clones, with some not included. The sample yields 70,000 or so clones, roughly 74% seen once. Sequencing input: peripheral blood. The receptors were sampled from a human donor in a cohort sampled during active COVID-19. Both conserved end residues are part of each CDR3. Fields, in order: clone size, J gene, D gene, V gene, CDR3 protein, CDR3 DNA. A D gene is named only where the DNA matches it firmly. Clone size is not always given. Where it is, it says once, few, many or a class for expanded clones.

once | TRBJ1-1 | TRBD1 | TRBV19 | CASSIDRGSEAFF | TGTGCCAGTAGCATTGACAGGGGCTCTGAAGCTTTCTTT
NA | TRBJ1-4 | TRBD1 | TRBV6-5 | CASSHGTGVSEKLFF | TGTGCCAGCAGTCACGGGACAGGGGTTTCTGAAAAACTGTTTTTT
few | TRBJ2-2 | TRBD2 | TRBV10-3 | CAISLLGTSGYNTGELFF | TGTGCCATCAGCCTACTAGGGACTAGCGGGTATAACACCGGGGAGCTGTTTTTT
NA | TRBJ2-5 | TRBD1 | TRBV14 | CASSQELGQAETQYF | TGTGCCAGCAGCCAAGAATTAGGACAGGCAGAGACCCAGTACTTC
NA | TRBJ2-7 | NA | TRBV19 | CASSINRDTTYEQYF | TGTGCCAGTAGTATTAACCGGGACACCACCTACGAGCAGTACTTC
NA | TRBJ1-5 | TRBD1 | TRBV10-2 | CASRPTGANNQPQHF | TGCGCCAGCAGACCGACAGGGGCCAACAATCAGCCCCAGCATTTT
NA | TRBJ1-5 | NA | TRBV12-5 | CASGLGMGRPQHF | TGTGCTAGTGGTTTGGGTATGGGGAGGCCCCAGCATTTT
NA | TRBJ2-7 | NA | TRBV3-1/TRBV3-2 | CASSQEGGRTF | TGTGCCAGCAGCCAAGAGGGGGGGCGGACGTTC
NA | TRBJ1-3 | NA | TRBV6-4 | CASTPSAGDGNTIYF | TGTGCCAGCACTCCATCCGCCGGAGATGGAAACACCATATATTTT
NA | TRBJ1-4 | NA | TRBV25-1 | CASSGSGGATTNEKLFF | TGTGCCAGCAGTGGGTCGGGGGGCGCAACGACTAATGAAAAACTGTTTTTT
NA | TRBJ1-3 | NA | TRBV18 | CASSPRGDHGGTEHSGNTIYF | TGTGCCAGCTCACCGCGTGGGGACCACGGGGGGACGGAACACTCTGGAAACACCATATATTTT
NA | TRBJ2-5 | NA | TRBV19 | CASSPRQRKETQYF | TGTGCCAGTAGTCCCAGACAGCGTAAAGAGACCCAGTACTTC
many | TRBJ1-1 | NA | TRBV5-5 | CASSFLGDTDTEAFF | TGTGCCAGCAGCTTCTTAGGGGACACAGACACTGAAGCTTTCTTT
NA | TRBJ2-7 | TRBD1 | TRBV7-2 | CASSLVVAGQGARNEQYF | TGTGCCAGCAGCTTAGTGGTTGCGGGACAGGGGGCCCGGAACGAGCAGTACTTC
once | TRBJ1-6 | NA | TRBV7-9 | CASSLAQNNSPLHF | TGTGCCAGCAGCTTAGCACAGAATAATTCACCCCTCCACTTT
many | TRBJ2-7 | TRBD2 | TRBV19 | CASSTSGYEQYF | TGTGCCAGTAGTACTAGCGGCTACGAGCAGTACTTC
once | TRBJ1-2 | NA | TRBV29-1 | CSVEKGGAHRYGYTF | TGCAGCGTTGAAAAAGGAGGGGCCCACCGTTATGGCTACACCTTC
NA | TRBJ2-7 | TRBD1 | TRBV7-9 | CASSTGTASYEQYF | TGTGCCAGCAGCACCGGGACAGCTTCCTACGAGCAGTACTTC
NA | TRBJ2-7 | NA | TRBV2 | CASSTQTNNMYF | TGTGCCAGCAGTACCCAGACAAATAATATGTACTTC
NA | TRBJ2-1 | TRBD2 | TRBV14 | CASSRWGGNEQFF | TGTGCCAGCAGCCGATGGGGAGGGAATGAGCAGTTCTTC
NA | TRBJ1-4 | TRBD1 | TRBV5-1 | CASSSRDRENEKLFF | TGCGCCAGCAGCTCCCGGGACAGAGAAAATGAAAAACTGTTTTTT
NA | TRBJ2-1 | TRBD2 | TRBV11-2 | CASSPLAGRSGREQFF | TGTGCCAGCAGCCCCCTAGCGGGACGTTCGGGACGTGAGCAGTTCTTC
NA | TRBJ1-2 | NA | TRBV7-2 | CASSLFSGDDGYTF | TGTGCCAGCAGCCTGTTCTCAGGGGACGATGGCTACACCTTC
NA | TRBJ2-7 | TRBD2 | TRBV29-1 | CSVVMTSGPYEQYF | TGCAGCGTTGTGATGACTAGCGGCCCCTACGAGCAGTACTTC
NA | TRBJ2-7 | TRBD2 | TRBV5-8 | CASSVPGLRLRDEQYF | TGTGCCAGCAGCGTGCCGGGACTACGTCTTCGGGACGAGCAGTACTTC
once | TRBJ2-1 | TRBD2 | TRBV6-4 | CASQASGMDEQFF | TGTGCCAGCCAGGCTAGCGGGATGGATGAGCAGTTCTTC
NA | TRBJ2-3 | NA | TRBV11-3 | CASSLGGRHMNTQYF | TGTGCCAGCAGCTTAGGGGGGCGGCACATGAATACGCAGTATTTT
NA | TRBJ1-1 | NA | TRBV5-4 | CASSLDNKNTEAFF | TGTGCCAGCAGCTTGGACAACAAGAACACTGAAGCTTTCTTT
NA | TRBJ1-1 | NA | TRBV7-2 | CASSVQNMNTEAFF | TGTGCCAGCAGCGTACAGAACATGAACACTGAAGCTTTCTTT
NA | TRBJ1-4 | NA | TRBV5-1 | CASSTDSISEKLFF | TGCGCCAGCAGCACGGACAGTATAAGTGAAAAACTGTTTTTT
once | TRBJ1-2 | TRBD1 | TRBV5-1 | CASSLAVQGLGGYTF | TGCGCCAGCAGCTTGGCCGTACAGGGGCTTGGCGGCTACACCTTC
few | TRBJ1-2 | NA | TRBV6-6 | CASSWTGGEQGYTF | TGTGCCAGCAGTTGGACTGGGGGGGAGCAGGGCTACACCTTC
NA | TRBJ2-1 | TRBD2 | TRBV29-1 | CSVGTSGRSEQFF | TGCAGCGTTGGGACTAGCGGGAGAAGTGAGCAGTTCTTC
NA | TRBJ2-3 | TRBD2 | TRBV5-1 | CASSLGAGGGTDTQYF | TGCGCCAGCAGCTTGGGAGCGGGAGGGGGCACAGATACGCAGTATTTT
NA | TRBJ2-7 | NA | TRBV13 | CASSLFYQSYEQYF | TGTGCCAGCAGCTTATTCTACCAATCCTACGAGCAGTACTTC
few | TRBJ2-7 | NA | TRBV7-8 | CASSLAGEDYEQYF | TGTGCCAGCAGCTTAGCAGGGGAGGACTACGAGCAGTACTTC
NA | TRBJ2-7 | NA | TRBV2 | CASSEVLGLGSSYEQYF | TGTGCCAGCAGTGAAGTCTTGGGCTTGGGGAGCTCCTACGAGCAGTACTTC
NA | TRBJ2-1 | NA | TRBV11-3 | CASSSHTNEQFF | TGTGCCAGCAGCTCCCACACCAATGAGCAGTTCTTC
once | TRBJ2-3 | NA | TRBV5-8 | CASSLGQIVGDTQYF | TGTGCCAGCAGCCTTGGACAGATCGTAGGAGATACGCAGTATTTT
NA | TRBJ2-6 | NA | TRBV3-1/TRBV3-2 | CASSQGHPRSGANVLTF | TGTGCCAGCAGCCAAGGACACCCTCGCTCTGGGGCCAACGTCCTGACTTTC
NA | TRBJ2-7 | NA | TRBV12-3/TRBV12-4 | CASNPGGSYEQYF | TGTGCCAGCAACCCAGGAGGTTCCTACGAGCAGTACTTC
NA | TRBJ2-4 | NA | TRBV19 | CASSTGQVAKNIQYF | TGTGCCAGTAGTACTGGACAAGTAGCCAAAAACATTCAGTACTTC
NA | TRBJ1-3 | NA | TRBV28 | CASSLDPRRSGNTIYF | TGTGCCAGCAGTCTAGACCCTCGACGCTCTGGAAACACCATATATTTT
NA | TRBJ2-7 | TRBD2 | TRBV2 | CASSVDGLAVSREQYF | TGTGCCAGCAGTGTTGATGGACTAGCGGTGTCTCGCGAGCAGTACTTC
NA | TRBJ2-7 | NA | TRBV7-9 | CASSPLAPLTYEQYF | TGTGCCAGCAGCCCCCTAGCCCCCCTAACCTACGAGCAGTACTTC
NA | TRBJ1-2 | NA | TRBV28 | CASSLLGAQRGYTF | TGTGCCAGCAGTTTACTAGGGGCTCAGCGTGGCTACACCTTC
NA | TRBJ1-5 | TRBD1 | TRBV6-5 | CASSYSWTGNQPQHF | TGTGCCAGCAGTTACTCGTGGACAGGAAATCAGCCCCAGCATTTT
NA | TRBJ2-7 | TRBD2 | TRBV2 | CASRGGRDEQYF | TGTGCCAGCAGGGGCGGGAGGGACGAGCAGTACTTC
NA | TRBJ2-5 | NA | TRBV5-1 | CASSLEGQGGETQYF | TGCGCCAGCAGCTTGGAGGGCCAGGGCGGAGAGACCCAGTACTTC
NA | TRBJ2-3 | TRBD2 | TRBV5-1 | CASSLELAGVDTQYF | TGCGCCAGCAGCTTGGAATTAGCGGGAGTAGATACGCAGTATTTT
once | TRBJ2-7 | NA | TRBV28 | CASRGGRYEQYF | TGTGCCAGCAGAGGCGGCCGTTACGAGCAGTACTTC
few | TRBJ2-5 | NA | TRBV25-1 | CASSRRETQYF | TGTGCCAGCTCCCGGAGGGAGACCCAGTACTTC